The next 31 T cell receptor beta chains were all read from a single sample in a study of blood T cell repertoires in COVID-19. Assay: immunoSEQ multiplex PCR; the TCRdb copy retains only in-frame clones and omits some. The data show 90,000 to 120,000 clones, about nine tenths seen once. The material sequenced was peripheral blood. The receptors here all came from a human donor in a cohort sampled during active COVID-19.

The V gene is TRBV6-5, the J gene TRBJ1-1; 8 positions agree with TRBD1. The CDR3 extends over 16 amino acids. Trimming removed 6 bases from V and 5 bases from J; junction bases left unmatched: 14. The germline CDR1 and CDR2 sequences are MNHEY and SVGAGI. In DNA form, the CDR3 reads TGTGCCAGCAGCTACCTTCTGACAGGGGAGCGGACTGAAGCTTTCTTT. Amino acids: CASSYLLTGERTEAFF.

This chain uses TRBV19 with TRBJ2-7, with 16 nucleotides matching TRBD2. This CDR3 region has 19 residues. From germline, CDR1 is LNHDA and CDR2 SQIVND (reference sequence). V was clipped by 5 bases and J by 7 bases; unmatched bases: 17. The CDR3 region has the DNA TGTGCCAGTAGTGTGCTGGGACTAGCGGGAGGGCCGACTCGACGAGAGCAGTACTTC. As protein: CASSVLGLAGGPTRREQYF.

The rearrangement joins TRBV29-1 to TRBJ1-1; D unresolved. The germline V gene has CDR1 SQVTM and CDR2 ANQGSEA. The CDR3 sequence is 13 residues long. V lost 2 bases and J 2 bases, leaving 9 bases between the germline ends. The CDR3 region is CSVESEGNTEAFF. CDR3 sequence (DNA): TGCAGCGTTGAAAGCGAGGGTAACACTGAAGCTTTCTTT.

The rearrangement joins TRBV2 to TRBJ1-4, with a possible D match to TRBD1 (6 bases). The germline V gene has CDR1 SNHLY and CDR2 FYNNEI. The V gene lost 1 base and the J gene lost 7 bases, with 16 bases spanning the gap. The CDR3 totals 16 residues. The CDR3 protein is CASSEGAGAWSEKLFF. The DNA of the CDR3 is TGTGCCAGCAGTGAAGGGGCAGGGGCTTGGAGTGAAAAACTGTTTTTT.

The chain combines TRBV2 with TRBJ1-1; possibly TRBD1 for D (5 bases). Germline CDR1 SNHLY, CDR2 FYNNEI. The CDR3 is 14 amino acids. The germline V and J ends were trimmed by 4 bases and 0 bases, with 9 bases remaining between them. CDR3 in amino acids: CASSGQGLNTEAFF. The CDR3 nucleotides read TGTGCCAGCAGTGGGCAGGGTCTGAACACTGAAGCTTTCTTT.

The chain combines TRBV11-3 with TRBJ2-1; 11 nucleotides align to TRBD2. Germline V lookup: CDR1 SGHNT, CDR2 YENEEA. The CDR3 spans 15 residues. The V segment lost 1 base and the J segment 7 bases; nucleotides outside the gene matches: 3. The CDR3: CASSLVLAGVNEQFF. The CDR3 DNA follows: TGTGCCAGCAGCTTAGTACTAGCGGGAGTGAATGAGCAGTTCTTC.

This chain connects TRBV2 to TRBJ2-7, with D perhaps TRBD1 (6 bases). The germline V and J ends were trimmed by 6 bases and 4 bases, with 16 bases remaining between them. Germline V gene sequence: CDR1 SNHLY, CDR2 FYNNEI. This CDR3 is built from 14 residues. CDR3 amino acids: CASSQGPRKYEQYF. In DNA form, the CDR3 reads TGTGCCAGCAGCCAGGGGCCCCGGAAGTACGAGCAGTACTTC.

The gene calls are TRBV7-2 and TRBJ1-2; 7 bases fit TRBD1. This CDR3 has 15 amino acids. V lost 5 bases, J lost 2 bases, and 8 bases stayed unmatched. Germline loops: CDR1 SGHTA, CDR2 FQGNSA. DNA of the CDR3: TGTGCCAGCAGCCGTTCCGGGACAGACAACTATGGCTACACCTTC. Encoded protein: CASSRSGTDNYGYTF.

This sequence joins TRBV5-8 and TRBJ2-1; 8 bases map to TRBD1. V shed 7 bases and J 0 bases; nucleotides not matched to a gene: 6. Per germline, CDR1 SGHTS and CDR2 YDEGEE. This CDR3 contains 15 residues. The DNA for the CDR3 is TGTGCCAGCTGTCGGGACAGGAGCTCCTACAATGAGCAGTTCTTC. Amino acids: CASCRDRSSYNEQFF.

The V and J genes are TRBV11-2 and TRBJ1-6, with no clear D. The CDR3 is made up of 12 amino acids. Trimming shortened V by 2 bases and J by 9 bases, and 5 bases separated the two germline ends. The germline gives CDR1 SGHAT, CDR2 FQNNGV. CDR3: CASSLSPSPLHF. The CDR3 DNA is TGTGCCAGCAGCTTATCTCCTTCACCCCTCCACTTT.

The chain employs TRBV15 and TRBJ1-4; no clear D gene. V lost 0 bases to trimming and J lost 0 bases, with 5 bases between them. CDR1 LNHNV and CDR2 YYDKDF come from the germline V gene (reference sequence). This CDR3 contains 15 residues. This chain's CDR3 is CATSREGATNEKLFF. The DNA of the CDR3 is TGTGCCACCAGCAGAGAGGGAGCAACTAATGAAAAACTGTTTTTT.

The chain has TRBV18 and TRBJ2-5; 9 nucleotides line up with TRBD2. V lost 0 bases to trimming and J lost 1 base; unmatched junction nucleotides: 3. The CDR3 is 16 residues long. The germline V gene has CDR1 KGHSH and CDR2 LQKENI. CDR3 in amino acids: CASSPPTSGRQETQYF. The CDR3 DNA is TGTGCCAGCTCACCACCAACTAGCGGGCGCCAAGAGACCCAGTACTTC.

As DNA, the CDR3 is TGTGCCAGCAGCTTACAGGGGGTTTTGGAAAAACTGTTTTTT. Translation: CASSLQGVLEKLFF. This chain joins TRBV7-9 and TRBJ1-4; 7 positions agree with TRBD1. The length of the CDR3 is 14 residues. The germline gives CDR1 SEHNR, CDR2 FQNEAQ (reference sequence). The V segment lost 2 bases and the J segment 8 bases; nucleotides outside the gene matches: 5.

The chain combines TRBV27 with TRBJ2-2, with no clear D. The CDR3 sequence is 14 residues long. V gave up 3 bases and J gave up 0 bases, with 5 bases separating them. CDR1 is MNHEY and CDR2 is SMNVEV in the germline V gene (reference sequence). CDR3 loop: CASSFLANTGELFF. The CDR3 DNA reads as TGTGCCAGCAGTTTCCTCGCGAACACCGGGGAGCTGTTTTTT.

The CDR3: CASSPPPGKTNTEAFF. For the CDR3, the DNA is TGCGCCAGCAGCCCCCCCCCAGGCAAGACGAACACTGAAGCTTTCTTT. V gene TRBV4-1 combines with J gene TRBJ1-1; D uncertain. This CDR3 has 16 residues. V lost 4 bases and J lost 1, with 16 bases in between. Germline-derived CDR1 and CDR2 are MGHRA and YSYEKL.

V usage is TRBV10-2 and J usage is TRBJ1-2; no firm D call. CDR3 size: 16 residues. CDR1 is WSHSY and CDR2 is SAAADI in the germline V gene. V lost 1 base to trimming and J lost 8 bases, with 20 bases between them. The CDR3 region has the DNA TGCGCCAGCAGTGAGTACGTAGAAACCCCTACGGAGGGCTACACCTTC. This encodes CASSEYVETPTEGYTF.

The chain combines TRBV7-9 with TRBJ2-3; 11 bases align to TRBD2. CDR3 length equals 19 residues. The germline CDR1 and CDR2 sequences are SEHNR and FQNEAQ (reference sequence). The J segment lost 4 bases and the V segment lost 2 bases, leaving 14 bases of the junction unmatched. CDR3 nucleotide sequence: TGTGCCAGCAGCTTACGAGAGGTAACTAGCGGGAGTGTCGCAGATACGCAGTATTTT. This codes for CASSLREVTSGSVADTQYF.

The CDR3 loop is CAWSVTGRGRNQPQHF. DNA of the CDR3: TGTGCCTGGAGTGTAACGGGGAGGGGTCGCAATCAGCCCCAGCATTTT. The chain uses TRBV30 and TRBJ1-5; TRBD1 might be the D (5 bases). CDR1 and CDR2 from the germline V gene are GTSNPN and SVGIG (reference sequence). With 0 bases removed from V and 2 bases from J, the gap between germline ends came to 14 bases. This CDR3 is 16 amino acids long. Variable domain in full (rest from reference TRBV30 and TRBJ1-5): SQTIHQWPATLVQPVGSPLSLECTVEGTSNPNLYWYRQAAGRGLQLLFYSVGIGQISSEVPQNLSASRPQDRQFILSSKKLLLSDSGFYLCAWSVTGRGRNQPQHFGDGTRLSIL.

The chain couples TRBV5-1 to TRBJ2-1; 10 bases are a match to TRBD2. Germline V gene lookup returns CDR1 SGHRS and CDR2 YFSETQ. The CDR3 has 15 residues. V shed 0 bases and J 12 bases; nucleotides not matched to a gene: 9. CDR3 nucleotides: TGCGCCAGCAGCTTGGATCCTAGCGGGAGCTCTCGGCAGTTCTTC. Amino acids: CASSLDPSGSSRQFF.

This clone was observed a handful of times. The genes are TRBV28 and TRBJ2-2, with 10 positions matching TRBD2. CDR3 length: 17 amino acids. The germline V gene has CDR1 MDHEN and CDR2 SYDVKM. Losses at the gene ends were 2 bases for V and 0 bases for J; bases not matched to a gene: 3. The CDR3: CASSLPGLAANTGELFF. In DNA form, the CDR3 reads TGTGCCAGCAGTTTACCCGGACTAGCGGCGAACACCGGGGAGCTGTTTTTT.

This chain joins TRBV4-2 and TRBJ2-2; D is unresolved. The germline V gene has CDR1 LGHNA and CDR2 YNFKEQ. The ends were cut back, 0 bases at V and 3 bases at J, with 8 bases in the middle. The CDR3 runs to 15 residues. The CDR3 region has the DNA TGTGCCAGCAGCCAAGAGGGCATATACACCGGGGAGCTGTTTTTT. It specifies CASSQEGIYTGELFF.

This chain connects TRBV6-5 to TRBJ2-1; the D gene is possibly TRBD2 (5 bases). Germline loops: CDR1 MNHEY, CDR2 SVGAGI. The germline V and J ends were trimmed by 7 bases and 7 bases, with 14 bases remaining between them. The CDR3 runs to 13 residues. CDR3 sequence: CASTGTTGNEQFF. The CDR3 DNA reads TGTGCCAGCACTGGCACCACGGGGAATGAGCAGTTCTTC.

The CDR3 loop is CASGGTYEKLFF. For the CDR3, the DNA is TGTGCCTCCGGGGGGACCTATGAAAAACTGTTTTTT. This chain connects TRBV7-9 to TRBJ1-4; D is perhaps TRBD1 (5 bases). Germline CDR1 is SEHNR and CDR2 is FQNEAQ (reference sequence). V lost 11 bases and J lost 6, with 13 bases in between. This CDR3 region has 12 residues.

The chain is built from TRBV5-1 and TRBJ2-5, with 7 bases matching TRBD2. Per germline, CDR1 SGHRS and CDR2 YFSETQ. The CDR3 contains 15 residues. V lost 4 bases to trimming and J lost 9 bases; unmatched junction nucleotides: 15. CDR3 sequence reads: CASSEGTTTLGAQYF. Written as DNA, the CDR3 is TGCGCCAGCAGCGAGGGGACTACCACTTTGGGGGCCCAGTACTTC.

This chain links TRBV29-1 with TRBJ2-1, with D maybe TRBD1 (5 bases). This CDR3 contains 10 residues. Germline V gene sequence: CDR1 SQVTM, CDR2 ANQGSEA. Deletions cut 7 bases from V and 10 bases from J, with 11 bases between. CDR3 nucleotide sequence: TGCAGCGGGGGCTACTACGAGCAGTTCTTC. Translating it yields CSGGYYEQFF.

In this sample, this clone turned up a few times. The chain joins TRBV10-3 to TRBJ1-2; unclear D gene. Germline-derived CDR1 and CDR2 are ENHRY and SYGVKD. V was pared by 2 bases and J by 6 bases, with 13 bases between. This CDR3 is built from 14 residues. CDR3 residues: CAISERGSPHGYTF. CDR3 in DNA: TGTGCCATCAGTGAGCGGGGTTCCCCCCATGGCTACACCTTC.

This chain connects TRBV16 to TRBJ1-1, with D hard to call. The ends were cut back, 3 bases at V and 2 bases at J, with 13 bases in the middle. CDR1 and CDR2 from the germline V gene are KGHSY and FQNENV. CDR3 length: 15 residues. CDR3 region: CASSQLEGLNTEAFF. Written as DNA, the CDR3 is TGTGCCAGCAGCCAGTTGGAGGGCTTAAACACTGAAGCTTTCTTT.

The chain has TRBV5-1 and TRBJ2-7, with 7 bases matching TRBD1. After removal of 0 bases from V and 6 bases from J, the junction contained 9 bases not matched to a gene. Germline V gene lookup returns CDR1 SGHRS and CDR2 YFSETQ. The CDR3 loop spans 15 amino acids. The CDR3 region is CASSLGTGELSEQYF. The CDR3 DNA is TGCGCCAGCAGCTTGGGCACAGGGGAACTCTCCGAGCAGTACTTC.

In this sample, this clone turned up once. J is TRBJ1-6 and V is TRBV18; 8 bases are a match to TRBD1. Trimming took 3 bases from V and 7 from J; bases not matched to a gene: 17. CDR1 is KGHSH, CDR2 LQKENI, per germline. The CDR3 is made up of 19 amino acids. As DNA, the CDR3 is TGTGCCAGCTCACCTTTCCCTCCGGGACAGGTTCCGAAAAATTCACCCCTCCACTTT. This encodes CASSPFPPGQVPKNSPLHF.

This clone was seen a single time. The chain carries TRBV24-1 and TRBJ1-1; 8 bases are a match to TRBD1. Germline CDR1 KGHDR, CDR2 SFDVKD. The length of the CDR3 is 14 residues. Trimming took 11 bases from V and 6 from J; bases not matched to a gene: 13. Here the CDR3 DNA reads TGTGCCAGTCGGGGCACAGGGGGGTTAGCTGAAGCTTTCTTT. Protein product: CASRGTGGLAEAFF.

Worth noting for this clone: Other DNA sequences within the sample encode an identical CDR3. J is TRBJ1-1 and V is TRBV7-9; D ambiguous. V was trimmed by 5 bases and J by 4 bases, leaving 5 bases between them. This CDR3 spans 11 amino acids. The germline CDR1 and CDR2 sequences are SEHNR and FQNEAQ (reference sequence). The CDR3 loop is CASSRGTEAFF. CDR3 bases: TGTGCCAGCAGCAGAGGCACTGAAGCTTTCTTT.